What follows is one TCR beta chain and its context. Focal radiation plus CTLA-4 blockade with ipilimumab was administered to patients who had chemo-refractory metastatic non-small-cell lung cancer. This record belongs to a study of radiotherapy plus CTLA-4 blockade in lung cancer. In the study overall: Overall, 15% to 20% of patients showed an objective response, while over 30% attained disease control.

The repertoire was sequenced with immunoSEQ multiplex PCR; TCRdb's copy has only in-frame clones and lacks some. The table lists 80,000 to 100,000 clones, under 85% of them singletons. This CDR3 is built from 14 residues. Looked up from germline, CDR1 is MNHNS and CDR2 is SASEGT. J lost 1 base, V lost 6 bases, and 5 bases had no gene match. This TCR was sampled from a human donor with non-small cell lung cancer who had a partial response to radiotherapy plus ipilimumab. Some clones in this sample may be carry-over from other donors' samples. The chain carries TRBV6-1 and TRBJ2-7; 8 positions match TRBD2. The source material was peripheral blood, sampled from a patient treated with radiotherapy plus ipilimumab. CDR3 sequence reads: CASRPGGGSYEQYF. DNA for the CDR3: TGTGCCAGCAGGCCGGGAGGGGGGTCCTACGAGCAGTACTTC.